The rows below give T cell receptor beta chains drawn from one sample of a study of Tregs in tolerant kidney transplant recipients. TCRdb's table, derived via immunoSEQ multiplex PCR, lists solely in-frame clones and lacks some. Here the sample spans about 90,000 clones, approximately 93% being singletons. The starting material was CD4+ T cells from blood (PBMCs), obtained 12 months after the transplant. These receptors originate from a human patient who received a combined kidney and bone marrow transplant. Some T cells may possibly be graft donor cells. CDR3s include the opening cysteine and the closing phenylalanine or tryptophan. A D gene is named only where the DNA matches it firmly. Size tells how often a clone was seen (once, few, many) or the class of an expanded clone, and some rows leave it out.

clone_size d_call j_call v_call cdr3_aa cdr3_nt
NA NA TRBJ1-2 TRBV6-1 CASSKQEYYGYTF TGTGCCAGCAGTAAACAGGAATACTATGGCTACACCTTC
NA NA TRBJ2-2 TRBV6-1 CASSESGGRTGELFF TGTGCCAGCAGTGAATCCGGAGGTAGAACCGGGGAGCTGTTTTTT
NA TRBD1 TRBJ1-1 TRBV19 CASSAGTGIRGPEAFF TGTGCCAGTAGTGCCGGGACAGGGATCCGAGGACCTGAAGCTTTCTTT
NA NA TRBJ2-6 TRBV7-3 CASSTAGFGANVLTF TGTGCCAGCAGCACCGCCGGGTTCGGGGCCAACGTCCTGACTTTC
NA TRBD1 TRBJ2-7 TRBV4-3 CASSQGQGAYEQYF TGCGCCAGCAGCCAAGGACAGGGAGCCTACGAGCAGTACTTC
NA NA TRBJ2-1 TRBV5-6 CASSFYSGLEQFF TGTGCCAGCAGCTTCTATTCTGGGCTTGAGCAGTTCTTC
NA TRBD1 TRBJ2-2 TRBV6-7 CASSYPKFGTGGGNTGELFF TGTGCCAGCAGTTACCCCAAATTCGGCACAGGGGGCGGAAACACCGGGGAGCTGTTTTTT
NA NA TRBJ1-5 TRBV28 CASSFIGLGRGLNQPQHF TGTGCCAGCAGTTTTATAGGATTGGGCAGGGGCCTCAATCAGCCCCAGCATTTT
NA TRBD2 TRBJ2-3 TRBV7-2 CASSPSGTSGRGTDTQYF TGTGCCAGCAGCCCATCAGGGACTAGCGGGAGGGGCACAGATACGCAGTATTTT
NA TRBD2 TRBJ2-3 TRBV4-2 CASRRTSGTSVTDTQYF TGTGCCAGCAGGCGAACATCCGGGACTAGCGTCACAGATACGCAGTATTTT
NA NA TRBJ2-5 TRBV14 CASSQSNRDLQETQYF TGTGCCAGCAGCCAATCGAACAGGGATCTCCAAGAGACCCAGTACTTC
NA TRBD1 TRBJ2-5 TRBV7-2 CASSSRTGEETQYF TGTGCCAGCAGCTCCCGGACAGGGGAAGAGACCCAGTACTTC
NA NA TRBJ2-5 TRBV15 CATSRRPGRGETQYF TGTGCCACCAGCAGAAGGCCCGGCAGGGGAGAGACCCAGTACTTC
NA NA TRBJ2-3 TRBV7-2 CASSGSGVFFAGATDTQYF TGTGCCAGCAGCGGATCAGGCGTCTTTTTTGCGGGGGCGACAGATACGCAGTATTTT
NA NA TRBJ2-5 TRBV6-5 CASSPTTTARGTQYF TGTGCCAGCAGCCCCACTACTACTGCCAGGGGGACCCAGTACTTC
NA NA TRBJ1-2 TRBV5-1 CASRTGSGGYTF TGCGCCAGCAGGACAGGTTCCGGGGGCTACACCTTC
few NA TRBJ2-7 TRBV10-3 CAISESPTEEQYF TGTGCCATCAGTGAATCCCCGACAGAAGAGCAGTACTTC
NA NA TRBJ2-7 TRBV6-6 CASSKQGTYEQYF TGTGCCAGCAGTAAACAGGGTACCTACGAGCAGTACTTC
NA NA TRBJ2-2 TRBV19 CASSIAGMASGELFF TGTGCCAGTAGTATTGCAGGGATGGCCTCCGGGGAGCTGTTTTTT
NA TRBD2 TRBJ2-1 TRBV9 CASSSRISGSSYNEQFF TGTGCCAGCAGTAGTCGTATTAGCGGGAGCTCCTACAATGAGCAGTTCTTC
NA TRBD2 TRBJ2-7 TRBV19 CAPGTSGRRSYEQYF TGTGCCCCAGGGACTAGCGGGAGGCGGTCCTACGAGCAGTACTTC
NA NA TRBJ2-7 TRBV21-1 CASSRRLAGRSYEQYF TGTGCCAGCAGCCGCCGACTAGCGGGAAGGTCCTACGAGCAGTACTTC
NA NA TRBJ1-1 TRBV25-1 CASSVWGHTEAFF TGTGCCAGCAGTGTGTGGGGGCACACTGAAGCTTTCTTT
NA TRBD2 TRBJ2-3 TRBV19 CASSILGFRASGDTQYF TGTGCCAGTAGTATCTTAGGGTTTCGAGCTAGCGGAGATACGCAGTATTTT
few TRBD1 TRBJ2-7 TRBV7-3 CASSLTGQGRSEQYF TGTGCCAGCAGCTTAACGGGACAGGGGCGGTCCGAGCAGTACTTC
NA TRBD1 TRBJ2-5 TRBV18 CASSPNGQGAEYF TGTGCCAGCTCACCTAACGGACAGGGGGCGGAGTACTTC
NA TRBD1 TRBJ1-6 TRBV6-5 CASRRGRNSPLHF TGTGCCAGCCGCAGGGGGCGGAATTCACCCCTCCACTTT
NA NA TRBJ1-1 TRBV5-1 CASSLGPNTEAFF TGCGCCAGCAGCTTGGGGCCGAACACTGAAGCTTTCTTT
NA TRBD2 TRBJ2-7 TRBV7-2 CASSSDAGGLLLSGEQYF TGTGCCAGCAGCTCAGACGCGGGAGGGTTATTATTGTCGGGCGAGCAGTACTTC
once TRBD1 TRBJ1-2 TRBV27 CASSHHRDRDTYGYTF TGTGCCAGCAGTCACCACCGGGACAGGGACACCTATGGCTACACCTTC
NA NA TRBJ1-2 TRBV5-1 CASSLGLPNYGYTF TGCGCCAGCAGCTTGGGACTGCCTAACTATGGCTACACCTTC
NA NA TRBJ2-5 TRBV19 CAGAGSQETQYF TGTGCCGGAGCCGGGTCACAAGAGACCCAGTACTTC
NA NA TRBJ2-1 TRBV30 CAWSVLGLQFF TGTGCCTGGAGTGTATTGGGGCTGCAGTTCTTC
NA TRBD1 TRBJ1-2 TRBV4-1 CASSHAGDSLNYGYTF TGCGCCAGCAGCCATGCCGGGGACAGCCTAAACTATGGCTACACCTTC
NA TRBD2 TRBJ2-2 TRBV4-1 CASSLPPGLAGGSNTGELFF TGCGCCAGCAGCCTTCCTCCGGGACTAGCGGGAGGGTCGAACACCGGGGAGCTGTTTTTT
NA TRBD2 TRBJ2-2 TRBV7-3 CASSLSGSNTGELFF TGTGCCAGCAGCTTAAGCGGGAGTAACACCGGGGAGCTGTTTTTT
NA NA TRBJ2-1 TRBV19 CASSILRSHYNEQFF TGTGCCAGTAGTATTCTTAGGAGCCACTACAATGAGCAGTTCTTC
NA TRBD2 TRBJ2-3 TRBV7-2 CASSPIAGVAYF TGTGCCAGCAGTCCTATAGCGGGGGTTGCGTATTTT
few NA TRBJ2-1 TRBV6-5 CASSYPSGNNEQFF TGTGCCAGCAGTTACCCCTCAGGGAACAATGAGCAGTTCTTC